This TCR beta chain was identified during a study of early T cells in non-severe SARS-CoV-2 infection. Study context: Whole-blood bulk RNA, unsorted, was sequenced, and chains were unpaired. Study results and caveats: Clonotype matching in VDJdb favored anti-spike CD8 responses and did not capture private and CD4 specificities.

Comments on this clonotype: Antigen specificity is unknown. This clone may be a read error of a much larger clone one base away.

Germline V lookup: CDR1 SGHDT, CDR2 YYEEEE. The CDR3 loop spans 16 amino acids. The V end was cut by 1 base, the J end by 4 bases, with 17 bases between. Individually, cDNA molecules had unique molecular identifiers attached to them. Via MiXCR, TCRdb re-called the 5' RACE reads, giving one row per CDR3 protein. The sample shows tens of thousands of distinct CDR3 sequences, about 4.7% of them seen only once. The sample taken for sequencing was whole blood. This TCR derives from an adult who was a healthcare worker with PCR-confirmed SARS-CoV-2 infection or an uninfected control (not recorded which). The rearrangement uses TRBV5-6 and TRBJ1-2; TRBD1 is a possible D gene (5 bases). The CDR3: CASSLYGTGSPYGYTF. CDR3 sequence (DNA): TGTGCCAGCAGCTTGTATGGGACTGGGAGCCCCTATGGCTACACCTTC.